This TCR beta chain appears in the sequencing data of a study of cytomegalovirus exposure and HLA in healthy donors. Note on this clone: The antigen is unknown.

Primers included in the PCR were 60 Vbeta and 13 Jbeta primers. Data came from immunoSEQ multiplex PCR; TCRdb stores just in-frame clones and leaves some out. In the table there are 150,000 or so clones, around 78% of which are singletons. Findings and limits, study-wide: The study labeled roughly 160 TCR beta chains cytomegalovirus-associated.

Germline V gene data show CDR1 as MDHEN and CDR2 as SYDVKM. J gave up 7 bases and V 5 bases, and 10 bases lay outside the gene matches. This CDR3 region has 15 residues. This sequence was found in a man aged 35 to 55 in good health and CMV-seropositive. Sequences were obtained from PBMCs. The genes are TRBV28 and TRBJ2-1, with TRBD2 matching over 8 bases. CDR3 in DNA: TGTGCCAGCAGTCCGTTCGATGGCGGGAGGAATGAGCAGTTCTTC. The encoded protein is CASSPFDGGRNEQFF.